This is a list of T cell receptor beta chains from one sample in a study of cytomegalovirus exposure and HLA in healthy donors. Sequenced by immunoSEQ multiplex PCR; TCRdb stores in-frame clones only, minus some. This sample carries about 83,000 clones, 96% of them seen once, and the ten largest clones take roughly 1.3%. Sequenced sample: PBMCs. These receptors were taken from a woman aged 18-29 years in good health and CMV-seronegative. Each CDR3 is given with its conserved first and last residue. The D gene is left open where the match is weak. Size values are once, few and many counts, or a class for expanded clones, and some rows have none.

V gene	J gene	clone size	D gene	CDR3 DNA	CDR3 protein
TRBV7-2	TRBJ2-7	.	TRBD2	TGTGCCAGCAGCTTACTAGCGGTTGGGGTCTACGAGCAGTACTTC	CASSLLAVGVYEQYF
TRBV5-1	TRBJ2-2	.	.	TGCGCCAGCAGCTCAAATACAGGGTGGGCCGGGGAGCTGTTTTTT	CASSSNTGWAGELFF
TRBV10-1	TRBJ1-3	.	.	TGCGCCAGCAGCCAGGGAAACTGGGGAAACACCATATATTTT	CASSQGNWGNTIYF
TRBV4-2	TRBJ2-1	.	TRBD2	TGTGCCAGCAACCAAGTAAGACTAGCGGACAACAATGAGCAGTTCTTC	CASNQVRLADNNEQFF
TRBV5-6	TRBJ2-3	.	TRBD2	TGTGCCAGCAGCCCAGGAGCGGGGGGGGCCACAGATACGCAGTATTTT	CASSPGAGGATDTQYF
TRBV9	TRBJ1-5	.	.	TGTGCCAGCAGCGTCGGGGGGTTGGAGCCCCAGCATTTT	CASSVGGLEPQHF
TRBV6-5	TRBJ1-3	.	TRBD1	TGTGCCAGCAGTTCCACAGGGGGGCCCGGAAACACCATATATTTT	CASSSTGGPGNTIYF
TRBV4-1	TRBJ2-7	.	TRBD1	TGCGCCAGCAGCCAACAGGGGACAGACGGGACCTACGAGCAGTACTTC	CASSQQGTDGTYEQYF
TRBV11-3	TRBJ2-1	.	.	TGTGCCAGCAGCTTAGGAGGGAGCGGGTACAATGAGCAGTTCTTC	CASSLGGSGYNEQFF
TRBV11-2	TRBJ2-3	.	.	TGTGCCAGCAGCTTAGTAGCCTGGGAGGGGGGAGATACGCAGTATTTT	CASSLVAWEGGDTQYF
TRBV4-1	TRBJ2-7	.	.	TGCGCCAGCAGCCAGGTCACAGTTCACGAGCAGTACTTC	CASSQVTVHEQYF
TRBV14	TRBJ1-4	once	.	TGTGCCAGCAGCCAAGATCAGGGTCTTCGTGAAAAACTGTTTTTT	CASSQDQGLREKLFF
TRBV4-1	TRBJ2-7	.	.	TGCGCCAGCAGCCAAGACGGGACTGTGGGTTACGAGCAGTACTTC	CASSQDGTVGYEQYF
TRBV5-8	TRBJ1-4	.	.	TGTGCCAGCAGCTTTCCGGGATCGGGGGAAAAACTGTTTTTT	CASSFPGSGEKLFF
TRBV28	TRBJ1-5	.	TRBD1	TGTGCCAGCAGTACCCCGACAGGGATTCAGCCCCAGCATTTT	CASSTPTGIQPQHF
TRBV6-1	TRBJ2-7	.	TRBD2	TGTGCCAGCAGTGAAGCTCTTACTAGCGGGATCTACTACGAGCAGTACTTC	CASSEALTSGIYYEQYF
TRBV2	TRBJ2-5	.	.	TGTGCCAGCAATTTAATAGGGGGGGGGCACTTC	CASNLIGGGHF
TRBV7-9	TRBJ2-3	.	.	TGTGCCAGCAGCTTAGCGTTCGGGGGAGAGGCAGATACGCAGTATTTT	CASSLAFGGEADTQYF
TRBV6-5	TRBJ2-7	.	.	TGTGCCAGCACCCCGTCGGGATCCTACGAGCAGTACTTC	CASTPSGSYEQYF
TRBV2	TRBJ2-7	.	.	TGTGCCAGCAGACTTACCTCCTACGAGCAGTACTTC	CASRLTSYEQYF
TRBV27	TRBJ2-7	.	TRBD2	TGTGCCAGCAGCCCTTTAGCGGGGCGCCCCTACGAGCAGTACTTC	CASSPLAGRPYEQYF
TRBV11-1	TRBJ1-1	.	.	TGTGCCAGCAGCACAACCAAGAACACTGAAGCTTTCTTT	CASSTTKNTEAFF
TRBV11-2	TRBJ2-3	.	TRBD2	TGTGCCAGCAGCTCCGGACTAGCCAAGACAGATACGCAGTATTTT	CASSSGLAKTDTQYF
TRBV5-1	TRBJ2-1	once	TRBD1	TGCGCCAGCAGCTTGGCGGGACAGGGTAGGAATGAGCAGTTCTTC	CASSLAGQGRNEQFF
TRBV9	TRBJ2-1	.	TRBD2	TGTGCCAGCAGCATAAGCGGGAGCGGTTCGAATGAGCAGTTCTTC	CASSISGSGSNEQFF
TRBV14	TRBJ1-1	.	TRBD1	TGTGCCAGCAGCCAAGGCCGACAGGGTTGGAACACTGAAGCTTTCTTT	CASSQGRQGWNTEAFF
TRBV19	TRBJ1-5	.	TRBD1	TGTGCCAGTACGCTTACAGGGGATCAGCCCCAGCATTTT	CASTLTGDQPQHF
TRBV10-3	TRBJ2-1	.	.	TGTGCCATCAGTGGCGTTGGCGGGAATGAGCAGTTCTTC	CAISGVGGNEQFF
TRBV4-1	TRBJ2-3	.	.	TGCGCCAGCAGCCCCTCTAGCACAGATACGCAGTATTTT	CASSPSSTDTQYF
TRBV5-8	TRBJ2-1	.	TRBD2	TGTGCCAGCAGCAAAGGGACTAGCGAGTACAATGAGCAGTTCTTC	CASSKGTSEYNEQFF
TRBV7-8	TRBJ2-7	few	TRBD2	TGTGCCAGCAGCCCCAAACTAGCGGGAGACTCCTACGAGCAGTACTTC	CASSPKLAGDSYEQYF
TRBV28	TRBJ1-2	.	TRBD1	TGTGCCAGCAGTTTAATCGGGCAGGGGGACTATGGCTACACCTTC	CASSLIGQGDYGYTF
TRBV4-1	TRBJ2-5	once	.	TGCGCCAGCAGCCAACAACTCGTTCTTAAGACTTACCAAGAGACCCAGTACTTC	CASSQQLVLKTYQETQYF
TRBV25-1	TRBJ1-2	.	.	TGTGCCAGTAATCAGATTGACTATGGCTACACCTTC	CASNQIDYGYTF
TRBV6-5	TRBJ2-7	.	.	TGTGCCAGCAGCGAGCGACAGGATACGTACTTC	CASSERQDTYF
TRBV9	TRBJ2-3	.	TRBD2	TGTGCCAGCAGCGTGACTACGGGGGGGAACCTTCGCACAGATACGCAGTATTTT	CASSVTTGGNLRTDTQYF
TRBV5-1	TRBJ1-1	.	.	TGCGCCAGCAGCTTGGATGTGGGGGGGAGCACTGAAGCTTTCTTT	CASSLDVGGSTEAFF
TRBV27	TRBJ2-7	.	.	TGTGCCAGCAGTTTAAACAGGGTTGGTTACGAGCAGTACTTC	CASSLNRVGYEQYF
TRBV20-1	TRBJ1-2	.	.	TGCAGTGCACCGGGGGGCTATGGCTACACCTTC	CSAPGGYGYTF
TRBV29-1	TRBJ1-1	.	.	TGCAGCGTGAATCAGGGCCTCTTGACGGACACTGAAGCTTTCTTT	CSVNQGLLTDTEAFF
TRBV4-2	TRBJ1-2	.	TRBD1	TGTGCCAGCAGCCGAGTCGGGACAGACTATGGCTACACCTTC	CASSRVGTDYGYTF
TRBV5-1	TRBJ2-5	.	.	TGCGCCAGCAGTTATCCAGAGGGAGAGACCCAGTACTTC	CASSYPEGETQYF
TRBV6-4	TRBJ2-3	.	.	TGTGCCAGCAGTGAGACAGCCACCACAGATACGCAGTATTTT	CASSETATTDTQYF
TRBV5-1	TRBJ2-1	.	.	TGCGCCAGCAGCCGGACATACTACAATGAGCAGTTCTTC	CASSRTYYNEQFF
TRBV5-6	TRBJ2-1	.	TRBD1	TGTGCCAGCAGCTTGACAGGGGCTGAGCAGTTCTTC	CASSLTGAEQFF
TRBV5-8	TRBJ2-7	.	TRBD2	TGTGCCAGCAACAAACTTCACCATAGCGGGCTTTACTCCTACGAGCAGTACTTC	CASNKLHHSGLYSYEQYF
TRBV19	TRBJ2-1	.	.	TGTGCCAGTAGTATAGTAGCTAGCTCGGTCAAAAATGAGCAGTTCTTC	CASSIVASSVKNEQFF
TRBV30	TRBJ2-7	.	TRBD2	TGTGCCTGGAGGCGACTAGCGGGAGGGACCTACGAGCAGTACTTC	CAWRRLAGGTYEQYF
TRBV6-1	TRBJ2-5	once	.	TGTGCCAGCAGTGAAGCGGCGGCGGGACAAGAGACCCAGTACTTC	CASSEAAAGQETQYF